The next 30 T cell receptor beta chains were all read from a single sample in a study of blood T cell repertoires in COVID-19. Data came from immunoSEQ multiplex PCR; TCRdb stores just in-frame clones and leaves some out. Here the sample spans roughly 150,000 clones, around 84% being singletons. What was sequenced was PBMCs or T cells enriched from blood (not recorded which). These receptors originate from a man aged 40-49 years who had recovered from COVID-19.

This clone has just a few counts. The genes are TRBV27 and TRBJ1-3, with TRBD1 as a possible D gene (6 bases). The V gene's germline CDR1 is MNHEY and CDR2 SMNVEV (reference sequence). Trimming cost V 9 bases and J 2 bases, with 17 bases left between them. This CDR3 spans 15 amino acids. CDR3: CASRPPDSTGNTIYF. CDR3 sequence (DNA): TGTGCCAGTCGCCCCCCGGACAGTACTGGAAACACCATATATTTT.

This clone was detected only a few times. A read error may account for a junction end that differs from germline. The gene calls are TRBV9 and TRBJ2-5, with 9 nucleotides matching TRBD2. The CDR3 sequence is 13 residues long. Germline values: CDR1 SGDLS, CDR2 YYNGEE. DNA of the CDR3: TGTGCCAGCAGCGTAGGCCCGGCTAGCGGGGAGAACTTC. The encoded protein is CASSVGPASGENF. The entire variable domain, with the rest obtained from reference TRBV9 and TRBJ2-5, is as follows: DSGVTQTPKHLITATGQRVTLRCSPRSGDLSVYWYQQSLDQGLQFLIQYYNGEERAKGNILERFSAQQFPDLHSELNLSSLELGDSALYFCASSVGPASGENFGPGTRLLVL.

This clone was found a few times. V and J are TRBV19 and TRBJ1-1; D unclear. Germline lookup yields CDR1 LNHDA and CDR2 SQIVND (reference sequence). The CDR3 extends over 14 amino acids. Trimming removed 7 bases at V and 3 bases at J, with 15 bases between. In nucleotides, the CDR3 is TGTGCCAGTAAATTCGAGGGTAGCGACACTGAAGCTTTCTTT. Translation: CASKFEGSDTEAFF.

This clone appeared a few times. Written as DNA, the CDR3 is TGTGCCAGCACCCGAGTCCCGGACGAGCAGTACTTC. Its protein product is CASTRVPDEQYF. The chain couples TRBV6-5 to TRBJ2-7; D gene ambiguous. This CDR3 has 12 amino acids. CDR1 is MNHEY and CDR2 is SVGAGI in the germline V gene. The V end lost 7 bases, the J end lost 5 bases, and 12 bases lay between the germline ends.

J is TRBJ1-5 and V is TRBV6-5; D might be TRBD1 (5 bases). V lost 0 bases, J lost 3 bases, and 6 bases lay in between. Germline loops: CDR1 MNHEY, CDR2 SVGAGI. The CDR3 has 14 residues. CDR3 in amino acids: CASSYSTDNQPQHF. CDR3 bases: TGTGCCAGCAGTTACTCGACAGACAATCAGCCCCAGCATTTT.

This clone was observed a few times. The chain uses TRBV19 and TRBJ1-2; 7 positions agree with TRBD1. Germline CDR1 and CDR2: LNHDA and SQIVND (reference sequence). There are 13 residues in the CDR3. J was trimmed by 4 bases and V by 4 bases; bases with no gene match: 3. CDR3 nucleotides: TGTGCCAGTAGTAGAACAGGGGTCTATGGCTACACCTTC. This codes for CASSRTGVYGYTF.

The gene calls are TRBV5-1 and TRBJ1-1; tentative D call: TRBD1 (5 bases). The germline V gene encodes CDR1 SGHRS and CDR2 YFSETQ. The CDR3 spans 18 residues. V was shortened by 2 bases and J by 5 bases, with 25 bases between the two germline ends. CDR3 sequence (DNA): TGCGCCAGCAGCTTCACCAGCGGGGGAGGTGCGCTGGGTACTGAAGCTTTCTTT. Residues: CASSFTSGGGALGTEAFF.

The chain recombines TRBV1 with TRBJ2-4; TRBD2, the table's D call, was not compared with the DNA. TRBV1 is a listed pseudogene. CDR3 length equals 19 residues. This chain's CDR3 is CTSTSKEGRSNIAKNIQYF. As DNA, the CDR3 is TGCACCAGCACCAGCAAAGAGGGTAGGAGTAACATAGCCAAAAACATTCAGTACTTC.

In its sample, this clone was seen many times. The same CDR3 can be traced to other DNA sequences in this sample. The V call is TRBV3-1 (or the pseudogene TRBV3-2), the J call TRBJ2-2, with 11 bases matching TRBD2. The CDR3 has 16 residues. The V gene's germline CDR1 is LGHDT and CDR2 YNNKEL (reference sequence). V lost 4 bases to trimming and J lost 5 bases; unmatched junction nucleotides: 6. DNA for the CDR3: TGTGCCAGCAGCCCGTGGGCTAGCGGGGGGACCGGGGAGCTGTTTTTT. Translated, it gives CASSPWASGGTGELFF.

Only a few counts were recorded for this clone. The chain uses TRBV7-3 and TRBJ1-5; D uncertain. CDR1 is SGHTA, CDR2 FQGTGA, per germline. The V gene lost 2 bases and the J gene lost 0 bases, with 11 bases spanning the gap. This CDR3 comprises 16 residues. CDR3 DNA: TGTGCCAGCAGCTTACGTCGTGTTTATAGCAATCAGCCCCAGCATTTT. As protein: CASSLRRVYSNQPQHF. Supplemented by reference TRBV7-3 and TRBJ1-5, the full variable domain reads GAGVSQTPSNKVTEKGKYVELRCDPISGHTALYWYRQSLGQGPEFLIYFQGTGAADDSGLPNDRFFAVRPEGSVSTLKIQRTERGDSAVYLCASSLRRVYSNQPQHFGDGTRLSIL.

This sequence joins TRBV7-2 and TRBJ2-3; 7 nucleotides align to TRBD1. The germline V gene encodes CDR1 SGHTA and CDR2 FQGNSA. Trimming removed 1 base from V and 10 bases from J; junction bases left unmatched: 20. CDR3 length: 18 amino acids. In DNA form, the CDR3 reads TGTGCCAGCAGCTTAGGTCCCCGACTGACAGGGTCAGGAGCCCCGCAGTATTTT. Its translation: CASSLGPRLTGSGAPQYF.

The rearrangement uses TRBV29-1 and TRBJ2-5, with D possibly TRBD1 on 5 matching bases. The germline V and J ends were trimmed by 0 bases and 4 bases, with 12 bases remaining between them. Germline values: CDR1 SQVTM, CDR2 ANQGSEA. The CDR3 spans 14 residues. CDR3 in DNA: TGCAGCGTTGAAGATTTCCAGGGTAGAGAGACCCAGTACTTC. This sequence encodes CSVEDFQGRETQYF.

The genes are TRBV5-1 and TRBJ1-1; D might be TRBD1 (5 bases). Trimming stripped 4 bases from V and 6 bases from J, with 19 bases between. Germline V gene lookup returns CDR1 SGHRS and CDR2 YFSETQ. The CDR3 covers 15 residues. The CDR3 nucleotides are TGCGCCAGCAGCAAGTGGGAGGGACCCGTGGCTGAAGCTTTCTTT. It translates to CASSKWEGPVAEAFF.

This clone has a handful of counts. This chain joins TRBV5-8 and TRBJ1-3, with 9 bases identical to TRBD1. The J segment lost 2 bases and the V segment lost 4 bases, leaving 4 bases of the junction unmatched. The CDR3 runs to 15 residues. Germline CDR1 reads SGHTS; CDR2 reads YDEGEE. CDR3 bases: TGTGCCAGCAGCCTGGGGGACAGGGCTGGAAACACCATATATTTT. Translation gives CASSLGDRAGNTIYF.

This chain joins TRBV5-1 and TRBJ1-3, with D possibly TRBD1 on 5 matching bases. Germline V gives CDR1 SGHRS, CDR2 YFSETQ. CDR3 length: 16 amino acids. The germline V and J ends were trimmed by 4 bases and 0 bases, with 14 bases remaining between them. The CDR3 loop is CASSKTAFSSGNTIYF. CDR3 DNA sequence: TGCGCCAGCAGCAAGACAGCTTTTAGCTCTGGAAACACCATATATTTT.

The genes are TRBV13 and TRBJ2-7; 10 bases agree with TRBD1. V shed 5 bases and J 1 base; nucleotides not matched to a gene: 14. There are 18 residues in the CDR3. Germline loops: CDR1 PRHDT, CDR2 FYEKMQ (reference sequence). The CDR3 is CASSGFRRTGGGSYEQYF. DNA of the CDR3: TGTGCCAGCAGCGGATTCCGCAGGACAGGGGGTGGATCCTACGAGCAGTACTTC. Looking up the rest from reference TRBV13 and TRBJ2-7 gives the full variable domain: AAGVIQSPRHLIKEKRETATLKCYPIPRHDTVYWYQQGPGQDPQFLISFYEKMQSDKGSIPDRFSAQQFSDYHSELNMSSLELGDSALYFCASSGFRRTGGGSYEQYFGPGTRLTVT.

This clone was seen a handful of times. V and J are TRBV7-3 and TRBJ1-2; TRBD1 agrees at 7 bases. V trimming: 5 bases; J trimming: 4 bases; junction bases outside the gene matches: 7. The CDR3 extends over 14 amino acids. CDR1 is SGHTA and CDR2 is FQGTGA in the germline V gene. The CDR3: CASSPDREIYGYTF. Written as DNA, the CDR3 is TGTGCCAGCAGCCCAGACAGGGAGATCTATGGCTACACCTTC.

The rearrangement uses TRBV18 and TRBJ2-2; D is uncertain. The V end lost 7 bases, the J end lost 2 bases, and 11 bases lay between the germline ends. The germline CDR1 and CDR2 sequences are KGHSH and LQKENI. The CDR3 contains 14 residues. The CDR3 DNA sequence: TGTGCCAGCTACCCCTACAGAAACACCGGGGAGCTGTTTTTT. It is translated as CASYPYRNTGELFF.

V is TRBV3-1 (or the pseudogene TRBV3-2) and J is TRBJ1-2; D is ambiguous. Germline loops: CDR1 LGHDT, CDR2 YNNKEL (reference sequence). Trimming shortened V by 0 bases and J by 0 bases, and 11 bases separated the two germline ends. CDR3 length: 16 residues. This CDR3 reads CASSQDMAGTNYGYTF. CDR3 in DNA: TGTGCCAGCAGCCAAGATATGGCGGGTACTAACTATGGCTACACCTTC.

The chain recombines TRBV11-2 with TRBJ1-2; unclear D gene. The CDR3 is 14 amino acids. Germline V CDR1 and CDR2: SGHAT, FQNNGV. Trimming cost V 2 bases and J 1 base, with 8 bases left between them. The CDR3 loop reads CASSLSHSNYGYTF. The CDR3 DNA is TGTGCCAGCAGCTTATCCCACAGTAACTATGGCTACACCTTC.

V gene TRBV9 combines with J gene TRBJ1-4; D not certain. Germline loops: CDR1 SGDLS, CDR2 YYNGEE. With 4 bases removed from V and 5 bases from J, the gap between germline ends came to 18 bases. This CDR3 comprises 16 residues. The CDR3 nucleotides read TGTGCCAGCAGCCCCAGAGGAGGCACCTCCAATGAAAAACTGTTTTTT. It is translated as CASSPRGGTSNEKLFF.

The genes are TRBV7-9 and TRBJ2-3, with D possibly matching TRBD2 (6 bases). CDR1 is SEHNR and CDR2 is FQNEAQ in the germline V gene (reference sequence). This CDR3 has 14 residues. Trimming took 5 bases from V and 9 from J, leaving 18 bases between them. CDR3 sequence reads: CASSHWGDPETQYF. DNA of the CDR3: TGTGCCAGCAGCCACTGGGGGGACCCCGAGACGCAGTATTTT.

This chain joins TRBV9 and TRBJ2-1; perhaps TRBD2 as D (8 bases). The CDR3 covers 15 residues. V lost 3 bases to trimming and J lost 7 bases, with 17 bases between them. Germline CDR1 SGDLS, CDR2 YYNGEE. CDR3 residues: CASSAGLARGNEQFF. The DNA for the CDR3 is TGTGCCAGCAGCGCCGGACTAGCCAGGGGGAATGAGCAGTTCTTC.

This clone was detected only a few times. The chain is built from TRBV11-2 and TRBJ2-1; TRBD2 matches 11 bases. The CDR3 is made up of 19 amino acids. Germline assignment: CDR1 SGHAT and CDR2 FQNNGV. With V trimmed by 5 bases and J by 1 base, 13 bases remained unmatched. The CDR3 spells CASSPRDGASGGSYNEQFF. CDR3 nucleotides: TGTGCCAGCAGCCCGAGGGATGGGGCTAGCGGGGGGTCCTACAATGAGCAGTTCTTC.

The chain couples TRBV4-2 to TRBJ2-7; 10 bases match TRBD2. This CDR3 contains 16 residues. The junction had 8 bases not matched to a gene; V was cut back by 0 bases and J by 6 bases. CDR1 and CDR2 (germline): LGHNA, YNFKEQ. CDR3 protein: CASSQEGSGGAGEQYF. CDR3 DNA sequence: TGTGCCAGCAGCCAAGAAGGAAGCGGGGGGGCCGGCGAGCAGTACTTC.

The CDR3 protein is CASSDTVSYGYTF. The DNA for the CDR3 is TGTGCCAGCAGCGATACAGTCTCCTATGGCTACACCTTC. The V and J genes are TRBV7-9 and TRBJ1-2; unclear D gene. Germline CDR1 SEHNR, CDR2 FQNEAQ (reference sequence). This CDR3 region has 13 residues. The V gene lost 5 bases and the J gene lost 4 bases, with 11 bases spanning the gap.

This clone was detected a few times. Other DNA sequences from this sample encode an identical CDR3 as well. The gene calls are TRBV24-1 and TRBJ2-3; D unclear. Trimming cost V 9 bases and J 3 bases, with 9 bases left between them. The germline gives CDR1 KGHDR, CDR2 SFDVKD. The CDR3 consists of 12 residues. The CDR3 is CATGGGTDTQYF. CDR3 bases: TGTGCCACCGGCGGTGGAACAGATACGCAGTATTTT.

The V call is TRBV3-1 (or the pseudogene TRBV3-2), the J call TRBJ1-1, with 8 positions matching TRBD1. This CDR3 is built from 12 residues. Losses at the gene ends were 3 bases for V and 12 bases for J; bases not matched to a gene: 6. Germline CDR1 and CDR2: LGHDT and YNNKEL (reference sequence). CDR3 DNA sequence: TGTGCCAGCAGCCAGGGACAGGCTCAATCTTTCTTT. Translation: CASSQGQAQSFF.

The rearrangement links TRBV30 to TRBJ2-7; tentatively, D is TRBD1 (5 bases). CDR3 size: 13 residues. Deletions cut 1 base from V and 2 bases from J, with 9 bases between. CDR1 is GTSNPN and CDR2 is SVGIG in the germline V gene (reference sequence). CDR3 region: CAWSGRAAYEQYF. Written as DNA, the CDR3 is TGTGCCTGGAGTGGCAGGGCGGCCTACGAGCAGTACTTC.

This chain connects TRBV27 to TRBJ2-4, with D possibly being TRBD1 (5 bases). CDR3 length: 17 amino acids. The V end was cut by 5 bases, the J end by 0 bases, with 17 bases between. Germline V gives CDR1 MNHEY, CDR2 SMNVEV (reference sequence). CDR3 sequence (DNA): TGTGCCAGCAGTCCCCATGTTTCAGGGTTAGCCAAAAACATTCAGTACTTC. As protein: CASSPHVSGLAKNIQYF.